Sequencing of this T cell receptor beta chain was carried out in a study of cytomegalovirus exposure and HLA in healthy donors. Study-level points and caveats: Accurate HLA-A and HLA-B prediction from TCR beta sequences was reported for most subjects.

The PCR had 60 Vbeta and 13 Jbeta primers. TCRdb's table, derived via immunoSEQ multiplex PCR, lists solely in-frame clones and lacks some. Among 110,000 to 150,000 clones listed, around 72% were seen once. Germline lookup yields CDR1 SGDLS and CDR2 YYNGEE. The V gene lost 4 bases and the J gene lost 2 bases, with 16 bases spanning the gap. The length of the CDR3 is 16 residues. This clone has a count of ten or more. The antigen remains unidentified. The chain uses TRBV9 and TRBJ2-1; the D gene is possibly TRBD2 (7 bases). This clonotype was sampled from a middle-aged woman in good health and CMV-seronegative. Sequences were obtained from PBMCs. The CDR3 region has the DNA TGTGCCAGCAGCCCAAGGGGGGAGGGGGCCTACAATGAGCAGTTCTTC. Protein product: CASSPRGEGAYNEQFF.